Detailed here is one T cell receptor (beta chain). This specimen belongs to a study of cytomegalovirus exposure and HLA in healthy donors. Overall study context: An earlier analysis identified 100 million to 130 million unique TCR beta sequences in about 200 million T cells. Ancestry clustering placed 70% to 85% of under 450 genotyped donors in the Caucasian-associated cluster.

This PCR relied on a set of 60 Vbeta primers and 13 Jbeta primers. The data were produced by immunoSEQ multiplex PCR, yet TCRdb's version contains in-frame clones alone and is incomplete. The repertoire has some 130,000 clones, about 80% of them found once; the top ten carry more than 2.5%. The ends were cut back, 3 bases at V and 4 bases at J, with 15 bases in the middle. Germline CDR1 reads LGHNA; CDR2 reads YSLEER. There are 15 residues in the CDR3. Input material: PBMCs. This clonotype was obtained from a male donor in good health and CMV-seronegative. This sequence joins TRBV4-3 and TRBJ1-1; perhaps TRBD1 as D (6 bases). CDR3 in DNA: TGCGCCAGCAGCCACGAACAGGGAGCTTTCACTGAAGCTTTCTTT. Translation: CASSHEQGAFTEAFF.